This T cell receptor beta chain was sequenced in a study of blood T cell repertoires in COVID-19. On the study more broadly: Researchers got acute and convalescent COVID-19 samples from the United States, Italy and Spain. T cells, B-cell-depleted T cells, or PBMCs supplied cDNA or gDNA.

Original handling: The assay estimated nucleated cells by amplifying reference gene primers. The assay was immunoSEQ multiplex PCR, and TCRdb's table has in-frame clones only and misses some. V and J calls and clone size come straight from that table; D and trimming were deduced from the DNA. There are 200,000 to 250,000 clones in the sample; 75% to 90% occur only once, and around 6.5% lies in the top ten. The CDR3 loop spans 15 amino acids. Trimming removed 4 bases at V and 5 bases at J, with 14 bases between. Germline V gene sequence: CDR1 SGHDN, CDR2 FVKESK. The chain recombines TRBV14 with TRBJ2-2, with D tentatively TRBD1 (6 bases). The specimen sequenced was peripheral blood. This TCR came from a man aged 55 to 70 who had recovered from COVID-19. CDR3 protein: CASSRGPRGTGELFF. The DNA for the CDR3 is TGTGCCAGCAGCCGGGGCCCAAGGGGGACCGGGGAGCTGTTTTTT.